This T cell receptor (beta chain) was captured in a study of HIV-infected patients and healthy controls. Study-wide results and caveats: Healthy controls shared more CDR3 sequences between individuals than HIV-infected patients did. HIV-infected patients and controls differed significantly in mean usage of eight alpha and eight beta V genes.

All unsorted peripheral T cells were captured because whole blood was used without fractionation. As for this clonotype: Antigen: not known.

CDR1 is SGHTA and CDR2 is FQGNSA in the germline V gene. The V end was cut by 5 bases, the J end by 2 bases, with 13 bases between. The CDR3 extends over 14 amino acids. Reverse transcription used roughly 450 ng RNA and constant-region primers for alpha and beta. Alpha and beta chain libraries were made separately by chain-specific third strand synthesis with multiplexing indices. TCRdb redid the calling of the 5' RACE reads with MiXCR, one entry per CDR3 protein. The profile shows roughly 10,000 distinct CDR3 sequences, around 8% of them singletons. This TCR was recovered from an adult in good health. The sequencing sample was made of blood. J is TRBJ2-7 and V is TRBV7-2; the D gene could be TRBD1 or TRBD2 (5 bases each). The CDR3 sequence: CASSTVGGTYEQYF. DNA of the CDR3: TGTGCCAGCAGCACTGTTGGGGGTACCTACGAGCAGTACTTC.